This T cell receptor (beta chain) stems from a study of cytomegalovirus exposure and HLA in healthy donors. The PCR had 60 Vbeta and 13 Jbeta primers. Using immunoSEQ multiplex PCR, the repertoire was profiled, and TCRdb retains in-frame clones only, with some absent. In the table there are about 180,000 clones, 76% of which are singletons. General study findings and limits: A prior analysis recorded that most TCR beta V segments were productive about 87% or about 30% of the time.

The germline gives CDR1 SNHLY, CDR2 FYNNEI. The J segment lost 6 bases and the V segment lost 8 bases, leaving 7 bases of the junction unmatched. The length of the CDR3 is 13 residues. This clone was detected only a few times. Its specificity is unknown. The genes are TRBV2 and TRBJ1-5; TRBD1 aligns across 7 bases. The origin of this receptor is a man younger than 35 in good health and CMV-seronegative. The specimen sequenced was PBMCs. The CDR3 DNA follows: TGTGCCAGCGGTCTTGAGGGGGCTCAGCCCCAGCATTTT. Translated, it gives CASGLEGAQPQHF.